This entry describes one TCR beta chain. The clone's antigen remains unknown. No much larger clone is present one base from it, and per-base qualities are unavailable. RNA was extracted using the RNeasy kit, and roughly 0.5 to 1 ug of the RNA was reverse transcribed with random hexamers. The immunoSEQ multiplex PCR assay, which covers 54 Vbeta and 13 Jbeta segments, was used to amplify TCR beta CDR3 regions. PCR amplification bias was corrected by using a synthetic template baseline for primer optimization and computational correction. The study's own analysis went as follows. Only productive sequences were kept, with reads annotated to V, D and J genes according to IMGT and analyzed in immunoSEQ Analyzer. Clonality was calculated as one minus the Shannon entropy normalized by log2 of the number of productive unique sequences. For each patient and control, public and private clones were evaluated within the 100 most prevalent clones. Clones were defined as Susac-specific when absent from the healthy and MS cohorts, from about 970 published viral clones and from other ImmuneACCESS disease sequences. The raw public reads went through TCRdb reprocessing: fastp at Q25, MiXCR clone calling, in-frame beta chains kept. Rows matching on CDR3 protein sequence are summarized as one entry with the most common DNA and genes. These V and J calls originate from TCRdb's pipeline instead of the authors' own analysis. The sample yields approximately 54,000 distinct CDR3 sequences; 95% were counted once. The ten largest account for 0.75% of the sample.

This sample was taken from a study of CD8 T cells in Susac syndrome (dated 2019 in TCRdb). At the level of the whole study: Of the Susac syndrome patients who were sequenced, eight or nine were in clinical remission while six had clinically active disease. At blood withdrawal, Susac syndrome patients were therapy-naive, treated with corticosteroids (with IVIg additionally given to some), or treated with IVIg alone. Repertoire sequencing was used to test whether CD8+ T cell activation and differentiation in Susac syndrome was antigen driven. The clonality of the CD8+ T cell repertoire was compared across about a dozen healthy donors, some 14 Susac syndrome patients and about 15 multiple sclerosis patients. Study-wide findings and limitations: Clonal expansion was observed in Susac syndrome CD8+ repertoires, with the highest expansion in CD8+ TEMRA cells and greater expansion in clinically active than in remitting patients. The TCR sequencing and HLA analysis was acknowledged to have included a relatively small number of individuals. Looking at Susac-specific public clones, the researchers identified around 15 in the total CD8+ repertoire and roughly 5 in the CD8+ TEMRA repertoire.

Counted from cysteine to phenylalanine, this CDR3 has 15 amino acids. The DNA shown is the 45-base CDR3, in frame from base 1. The germline V gene yields MNHEY for CDR1 and SVGEGT for CDR2. The junction shows trimming of 5 bases on V and 5 bases on J, plus 19 bases between the germline ends. High-throughput TCR beta sequencing profiled peripheral blood CD8+ and CD4+ T cells from healthy donors, Susac syndrome patients and multiple sclerosis patients. Recently defined diagnostic criteria for definite or probable disease were met by the Susac syndrome patients. Bulk CD8+ and CD4+ T cells were purified by magnetic negative isolation, whereas CD8+ TEMRA cells were enriched by FACS. Blood was drawn into EDTA tubes, processed within 24 hours, and PBMCs were isolated by density gradient centrifugation. PBMCs destined for TCR sequencing were cryopreserved in liquid nitrogen and later thawed in a 37 °C water bath. The sorted or isolated CD4+, CD8+ and CD8+ TEMRA cells had a purity of 90% or higher.

This TCR came from a human donor with Susac syndrome. This chain is built from TRBV6-2 or TRBV6-3 and TRBJ2-7; TRBD2 could be the D gene, as 5 bases match. Sequences were obtained from CD8+ T cells from PBMCs. CDR3 loop: CASSAPWLAYDEQYF. The base sequence is TGTGCCAGCAGTGCTCCTTGGCTAGCTTACGACGAGCAGTACTTC.